The entry below describes one TCR beta chain. What it binds is not known. Researchers took RNA transcripts and amplified the TCR beta CDR3 regions from them. TCR CDR3 underwent first-round RT-PCR with the HTBI primer set. A single record per CDR3 protein comes from TCRdb applying MiXCR to the multiplex PCR reads. This sample has some 560,000 distinct CDR3 sequences, with 15% to 19% found just once. From germline, CDR1 is SNHLY and CDR2 FYNNEI. The CDR3 loop spans 12 amino acids. V was shortened by 6 bases and J by 6 bases, with 12 bases between the two germline ends. The sample originates from a study of T cells in Graves' hyperthyroidism and ophthalmopathy. PBMCs were derived from around 10 ml fresh peripheral blood. Findings and limits, study-wide: Researchers found most expanded thyroid clonotypes above 0.001 in blood as well. Ophthalmopathy and stable hyperthyroidism were separated by a 13 V-J model.

The V call is TRBV2, the J call TRBJ2-7; no firm D call. The clonotype comes from a woman aged 25 to 45 with Graves' hyperthyroidism. Sequencing input: blood. The CDR3 is CASSLVSCEQYF. CDR3 in DNA: TGTGCCAGCAGCTTAGTAAGCTGCGAGCAGTACTTC.